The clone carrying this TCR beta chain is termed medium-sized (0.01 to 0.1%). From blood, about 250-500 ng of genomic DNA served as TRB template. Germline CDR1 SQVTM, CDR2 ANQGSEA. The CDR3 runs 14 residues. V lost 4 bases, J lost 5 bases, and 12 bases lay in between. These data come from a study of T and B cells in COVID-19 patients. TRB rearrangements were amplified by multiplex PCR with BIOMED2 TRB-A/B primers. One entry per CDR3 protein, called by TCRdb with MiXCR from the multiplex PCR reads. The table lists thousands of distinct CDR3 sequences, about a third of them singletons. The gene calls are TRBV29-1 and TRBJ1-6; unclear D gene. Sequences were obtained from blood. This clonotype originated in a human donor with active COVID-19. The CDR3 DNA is TGCAGCGTTGGTACAGTCAGGCATAATTCACCCCTCCACTTT. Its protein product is CSVGTVRHNSPLHF.